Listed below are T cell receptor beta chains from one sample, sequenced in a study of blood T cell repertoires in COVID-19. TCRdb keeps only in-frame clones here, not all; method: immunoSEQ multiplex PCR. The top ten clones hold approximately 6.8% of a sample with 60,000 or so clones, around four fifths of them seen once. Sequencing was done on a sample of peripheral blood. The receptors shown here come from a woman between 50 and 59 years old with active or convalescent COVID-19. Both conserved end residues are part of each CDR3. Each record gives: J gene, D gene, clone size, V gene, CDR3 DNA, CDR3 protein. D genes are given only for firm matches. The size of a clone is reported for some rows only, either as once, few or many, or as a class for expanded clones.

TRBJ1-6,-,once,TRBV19,TGTGCCAGTTCCCGGAGAGACTCCTATAATTCACCCCTCCACTTT,CASSRRDSYNSPLHF
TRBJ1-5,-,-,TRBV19,TGTGCCAGTAGTATAGACGAGGCGGGCAGTGTGAAGCCCCAGCATTTT,CASSIDEAGSVKPQHF
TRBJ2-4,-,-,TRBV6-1,TGTGCCAGCAGTGAAGTTCGCAGGGAACGAAACATTCAGTACTTC,CASSEVRRERNIQYF
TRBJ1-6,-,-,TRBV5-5,TGTGCCAGCAGCTACGACGGAGCCAGACTCCACTTT,CASSYDGARLHF
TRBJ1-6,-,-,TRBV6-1,TGTGCCAGCAGTGAGGGCCTCTCCTATAATTCACCCCTCCACTTT,CASSEGLSYNSPLHF
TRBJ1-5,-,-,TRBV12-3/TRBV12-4,TGTGCCAGCAGTTTCATGAGCAATCAGCCCCAGCATTTT,CASSFMSNQPQHF
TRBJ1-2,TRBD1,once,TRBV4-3,TGCGCCAGCAGCCCTTGGACAGGGGGCGTCTATGGCTACACCTTC,CASSPWTGGVYGYTF
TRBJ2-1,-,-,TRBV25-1,TGTGCCAGCAGTGAATCTAGAGGGGTCGGGGGCAATGAGCAGTTCTTC,CASSESRGVGGNEQFF
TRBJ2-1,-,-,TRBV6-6,TGTGCCAGCAGCCCCCAGGGGTTCTCCTACAATGAGCAGTTCTTC,CASSPQGFSYNEQFF
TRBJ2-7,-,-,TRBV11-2,TGTGCCAGCAGCCCCGGGGGGCTCGGGTACGAGCAGTACTTC,CASSPGGLGYEQYF
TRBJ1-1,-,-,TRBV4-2,TGTGCCAGCAGCCAAGGGTCAGGCTTGACAGCTGAAGCTTTCTTT,CASSQGSGLTAEAFF
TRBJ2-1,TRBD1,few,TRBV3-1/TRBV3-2,TGTGCCAGCAGCCAAGGGACAGGGAAGACAGAGAACGGTGAGCAGTTCTTC,CASSQGTGKTENGEQFF
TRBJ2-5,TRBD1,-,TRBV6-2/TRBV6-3,TGTGCCAGCAGTTACCGGACAGGGGGGCGTTTACAAGACCAAGAGACCCAGTACTTC,CASSYRTGGRLQDQETQYF
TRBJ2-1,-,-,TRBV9,TGTGCCAGCAGCGGGGCGCCCGGATACAATGAGCAGTTCTTC,CASSGAPGYNEQFF
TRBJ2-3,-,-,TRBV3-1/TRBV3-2,TGTGCCAGCAGCCAAGTTTCCGGTTCTGCCACAGATACGCAGTATTTT,CASSQVSGSATDTQYF
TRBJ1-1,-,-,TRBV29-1,TGCAGCGTTGGGGGAGGGAACACTGAAGCTTTCTTT,CSVGGGNTEAFF
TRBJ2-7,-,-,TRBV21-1,TGTGCCAGCAGCAAACCCAACGGCGAGCAGTACTTC,CASSKPNGEQYF
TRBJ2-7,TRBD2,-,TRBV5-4,TGTGCCAGCAGCTTGACAGCGGGAGGGCCGTACGAGCAGTACTTC,CASSLTAGGPYEQYF
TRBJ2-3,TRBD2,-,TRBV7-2,TGTGCCAGCAGCTTGGGACTAGCGTTCACAGATACGCAGTATTTT,CASSLGLAFTDTQYF
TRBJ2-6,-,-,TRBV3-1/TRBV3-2,TGTGCCAGCGTTAGCGTTGGGGCCAACGTCCTGACTTTC,CASVSVGANVLTF
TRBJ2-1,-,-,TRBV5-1,TGCGCCAGCAGCTTGGACGCGAGTACCTACAATGAGCAGTTCTTC,CASSLDASTYNEQFF
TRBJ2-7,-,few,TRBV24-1,TGTGCCACCAGTGATTGGGGCGACGAGCAGTACTTC,CATSDWGDEQYF
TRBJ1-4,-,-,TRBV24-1,TGTGCCACCAGTGACGGAGGGGCCTATGAAAAACTGTTTTTT,CATSDGGAYEKLFF
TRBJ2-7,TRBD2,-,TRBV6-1,TGTGCCAGCAGTGACCTAGCGGGAGTAGGCGAGCAGTACTTC,CASSDLAGVGEQYF
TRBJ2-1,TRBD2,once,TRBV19,TGTGCCAGTAGTATTAGCGGGAGTGGATATGAGCAGTTCTTC,CASSISGSGYEQFF
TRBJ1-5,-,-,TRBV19,TGTGCCAGTAGTAGGTCAGTTAGCAATCAGCCCCAGCATTTT,CASSRSVSNQPQHF
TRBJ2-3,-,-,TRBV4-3,TGCGCCAGCAGCCAAGATCTCAGCACAGATACGCAGTATTTT,CASSQDLSTDTQYF
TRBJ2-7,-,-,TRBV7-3,TGTGCCAGCAGCTTAACCCCTGGCGGGACGAACTCCTACGAGCAGTACTTC,CASSLTPGGTNSYEQYF
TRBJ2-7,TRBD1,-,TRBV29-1,TGCAGCGTGGGGAGACAGGGAGAGCAGTACTTC,CSVGRQGEQYF
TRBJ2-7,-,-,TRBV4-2,TGTGCCAGCAGGTCAAGTGGAGGGGGCCCCTACGAGCAGTACTTC,CASRSSGGGPYEQYF
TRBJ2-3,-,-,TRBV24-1,TGTGCCACCAGTGCGCGGGACGGCAACACAGATACGCAGTATTTT,CATSARDGNTDTQYF
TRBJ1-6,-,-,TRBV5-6,TGTGCCAGCAGCGTCCCGGGACGGGGAGGCACCCTCCACTTT,CASSVPGRGGTLHF
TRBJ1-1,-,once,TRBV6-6,TGTGCCAGCAGTTACGGGACACACAACACTGAAGCTTTCTTT,CASSYGTHNTEAFF
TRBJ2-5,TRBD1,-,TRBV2,TGTGCCAGCAGTCGGACAGGGGGCGCGGAGACCCAGTACTTC,CASSRTGGAETQYF
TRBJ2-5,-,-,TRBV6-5,TGTGCCAGCAGTCCTAGGGAGGTAGAGACCCAGTACTTC,CASSPREVETQYF
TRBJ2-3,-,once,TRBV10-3,TGTGCCATCAGTGCTTGGGGGCGAGTTGAAGATACGCAGTATTTT,CAISAWGRVEDTQYF
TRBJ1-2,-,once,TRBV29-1,TGCAGCGTTGAAGGGCCAGGAGGATATGGCTACACCTTC,CSVEGPGGYGYTF
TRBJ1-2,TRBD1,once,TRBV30,TGTGCCTGGGACAGGGGGCATGGCTACACCTTC,CAWDRGHGYTF
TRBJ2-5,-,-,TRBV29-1,TGCAGCTCCCGGACAGGGAGGGGGACCCAGTACTTC,CSSRTGRGTQYF
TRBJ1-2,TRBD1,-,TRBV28,TGTGCCAGCAGTTTCGGGACAGGGGGCTTGGGCTACACCTTC,CASSFGTGGLGYTF
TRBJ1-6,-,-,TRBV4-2,TGTGCCAGCAGCCAAGAGATCATATTAGGGGACATTAATTCACCCCTCCACTTT,CASSQEIILGDINSPLHF
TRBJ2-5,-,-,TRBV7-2,TGTGCCACCACCCATTCCTGGGGCAGGCAAGAGACCCAGTACTTC,CATTHSWGRQETQYF
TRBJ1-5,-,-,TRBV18,TGTGCCAGCTCACTGTCGACAGTTAATAGCAATCAGCCCCAGCATTTT,CASSLSTVNSNQPQHF
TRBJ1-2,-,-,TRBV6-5,TGTGCCAGCAGTTCTCTCGGGGTTCTACCAGCCGGCTACACCTTC,CASSSLGVLPAGYTF
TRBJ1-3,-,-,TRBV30,TGTGCCTGGAGACACAGAACAGGGAACGGAAACACCATATATTTT,CAWRHRTGNGNTIYF
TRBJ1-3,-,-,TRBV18,TGTGCCAGCTCAACAAGAACCGGCCACCGGGGTGGAAACACCATATATTTT,CASSTRTGHRGGNTIYF
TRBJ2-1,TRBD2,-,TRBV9,TGTGCCAGCAGCGTAGGACTAGCGGGACTGAGCTCCTACAATGAGCAGTTCTTC,CASSVGLAGLSSYNEQFF
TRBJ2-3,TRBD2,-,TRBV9,TGTGCCAGCGGGCCCCGGGCTAGCGGGCGAGCAGATACGCAGTATTTT,CASGPRASGRADTQYF
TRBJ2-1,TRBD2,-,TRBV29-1,TGCAGCGTCCCTGCGGGAGAATCCTACAATGAGCAGTTCTTC,CSVPAGESYNEQFF